The sequence of this T cell receptor (beta chain) was determined in a study of blood T cell repertoires in COVID-19. Turning to the study itself: Samples came from the United States, Italy and Spain, spanning acute and convalescent COVID-19. From T cells, B-cell-depleted T cells, or PBMCs came the material, which was cDNA or gDNA.

The authors' processing: Nucleated cell counts were estimated from reference gene primer amplification. Libraries were prepared by immunoSEQ multiplex PCR; TCRdb keeps only in-frame clonotypes and omits some of them. The V and J calls and clone size were taken over from that table, and D and trimming were inferred from the DNA. The repertoire holds about 210,000 clones, with around 92% as singletons. Germline CDR1 and CDR2: MGHRA and YSYEKL. V gave up 3 bases and J gave up 0 bases, with 18 bases separating them. The CDR3 totals 18 residues. The rearrangement links TRBV4-1 to TRBJ1-3; D remains ambiguous. The sequence was obtained from a man aged 25 to 40 with acute or convalescent COVID-19. Sequencing was done on a sample of peripheral blood. In nucleotides, the CDR3 is TGCGCCAGCAGCCACCCAGTGAGGAGCCAGAGCTCTGGAAACACCATATATTTT. The encoded protein is CASSHPVRSQSSGNTIYF.